The T cell receptor (beta chain) under discussion was sequenced for a study of blood T cell repertoires in COVID-19. Study in general: Researchers got acute and convalescent COVID-19 samples from the United States, Italy and Spain. In each case, the material was cDNA or gDNA derived from T cells, B-cell-depleted T cells, or PBMCs.

Original analysis: Cell counts per sample came from amplifying reference gene primers. TCRdb's copy holds only in-frame clones and misses some; the assay was immunoSEQ multiplex PCR. Clone size and V and J calls were adopted from that table, with D and trimming inferred from the DNA. The table shows approximately 100,000 clones, with 80% to 90% occurring only once. CDR1 and CDR2 from the germline V gene are GTSNPN and SVGIG (reference sequence). This CDR3 has 15 residues. Unmatched junction bases numbered 9, after V lost 0 bases and J lost 8 bases. Input material: peripheral blood. The genes are TRBV30 and TRBJ1-1; 10 bases agree with TRBD1. The origin of this receptor is a woman under 40 with acute or convalescent COVID-19. CDR3 nucleotide sequence: TGTGCCTGGAGTGTGCGGACAGGGGGTCAACAGGAAGCTTTCTTT. This sequence encodes CAWSVRTGGQQEAFF.